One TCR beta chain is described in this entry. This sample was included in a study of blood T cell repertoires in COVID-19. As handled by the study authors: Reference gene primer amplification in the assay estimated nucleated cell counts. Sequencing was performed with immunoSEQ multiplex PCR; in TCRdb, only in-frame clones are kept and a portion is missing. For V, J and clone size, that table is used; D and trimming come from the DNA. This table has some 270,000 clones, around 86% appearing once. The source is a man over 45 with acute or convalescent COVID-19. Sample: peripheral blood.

CDR3 nucleotide sequence: TGTGCCAGCAGCTTAGAGCGTCGGCTAGCCAAAAACATTCAGTACTTC. Its translation: CASSLERRLAKNIQYF. The V gene is TRBV7-2, the J gene TRBJ2-4; no reliable D call. Between the trimmed V and J ends, which lost 1 base and 0 bases, there was a span of 10 bases. The CDR3 is 16 amino acids. The V gene's germline CDR1 is SGHTA and CDR2 FQGNSA.